This TCR beta chain was identified in a study of blood T cell repertoires in COVID-19. Overall study context: Acute and convalescent COVID-19 samples came from the United States, Italy and Spain. T cells, B-cell-depleted T cells, or PBMCs provided the cDNA or gDNA that served as material.

Patients in Seattle were enrolled during active infection, then followed longitudinally. Source study methods: Counts of nucleated cells, estimated from reference gene primer amplification, were obtained. Sequencing was performed with immunoSEQ multiplex PCR; in TCRdb, only in-frame clones are kept and a portion is missing. V and J calls and clone size are those listed in that table; D and trimming were worked out from the DNA. The top ten hold 9.5% to 15% of the sample, which has 150,000 to 200,000 clones, more than 75% seen once. The CDR3 runs to 14 residues. The V and J ends lost 6 bases and 8 bases, in that order; junction bases with no gene match: 8. Germline V gene data show CDR1 as SNHLY and CDR2 as FYNNEI.

The chain has TRBV2 and TRBJ2-1, with 9 nucleotides matching TRBD1. Sequencing used peripheral blood. The source of this sequence is a woman in her sixties or seventies with COVID-19, enrolled during active disease. The CDR3 DNA follows: TGTGCCAGCAGAACAGGGGGCGAATTTGATGAGCAGTTCTTC. Translation: CASRTGGEFDEQFF.